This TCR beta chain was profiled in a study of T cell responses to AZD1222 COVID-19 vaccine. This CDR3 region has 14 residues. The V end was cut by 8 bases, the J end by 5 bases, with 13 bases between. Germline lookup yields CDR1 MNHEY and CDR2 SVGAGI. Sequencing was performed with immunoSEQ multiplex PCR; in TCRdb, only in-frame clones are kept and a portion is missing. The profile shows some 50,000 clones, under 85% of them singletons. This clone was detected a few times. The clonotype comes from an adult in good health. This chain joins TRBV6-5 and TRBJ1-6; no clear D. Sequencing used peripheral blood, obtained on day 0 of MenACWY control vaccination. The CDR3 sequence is CASGREVDNSPLHF. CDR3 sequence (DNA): TGTGCCAGCGGCCGGGAGGTGGATAATTCACCCCTCCACTTT.